This TCR beta chain is from a study of beta chain features in type 1 diabetes. What was sequenced were expressed TCRB transcripts, since all of the isolated RNA had been reverse transcribed. Only in-frame clones appear in the TCRdb table, and some are missing; sequencing was by immunoSEQ multiplex PCR. The profile shows fewer than 550,000 clones, about 10% of them singletons. The germline gives CDR1 MNHNS, CDR2 SASEGT. The CDR3 extends over 11 amino acids. Trimming left V 6 bases short and J 8 bases short, with 10 bases between. This clonotype was sampled from a woman aged 18-29 years in good health. Material for sequencing was naive CD4+ T cells from blood. The chain uses TRBV6-1 and TRBJ1-2; D possibly corresponds to TRBD1 (5 bases). CDR3 region: CASRADIGYTF. CDR3 DNA sequence: TGTGCCAGCAGGGCGGACATCGGCTACACCTTC.